One T cell receptor (beta chain) is described in this entry. Its specificity is unknown. Profiling relied on immunoSEQ multiplex PCR, and the TCRdb table lists in-frame clones only, not all of them. The sample has millions of clones, around nine tenths seen once; the top ten hold roughly 0.13%. The data originate from a study of shared clonotypes between healthy human individuals. Overall study results and limits: Rarefaction curves obtained for sorted subsets showed sequencing incomplete despite large depth.

Per germline, CDR1 SGHRS and CDR2 YFSETQ. The CDR3 length is 14 residues. Trimming shortened V by 2 bases and J by 0 bases, and 6 bases separated the two germline ends. The sequence came from a man aged 18 to 29 in good health. Specimen: naive CD4+ T cells sorted from blood. Subset indicated: CD45RA+ positively selected. The chain employs TRBV5-1 and TRBJ2-4; the D is unclear. The CDR3 here is CASSFEGAKNIQYF. CDR3 bases: TGCGCCAGCAGCTTCGAAGGAGCCAAAAACATTCAGTACTTC.